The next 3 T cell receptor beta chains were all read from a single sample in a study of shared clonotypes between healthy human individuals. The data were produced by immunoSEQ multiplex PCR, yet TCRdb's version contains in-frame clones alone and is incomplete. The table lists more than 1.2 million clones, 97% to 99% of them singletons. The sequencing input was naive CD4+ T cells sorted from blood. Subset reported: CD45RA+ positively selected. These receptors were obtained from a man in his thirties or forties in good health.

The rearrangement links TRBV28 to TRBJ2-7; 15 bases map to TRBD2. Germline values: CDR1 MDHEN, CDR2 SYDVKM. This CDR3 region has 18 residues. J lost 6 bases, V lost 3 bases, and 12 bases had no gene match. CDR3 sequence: CASSFSGTSGRSFGEQYF. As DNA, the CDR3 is TGTGCCAGCAGTTTCTCGGGGACTAGCGGGAGGAGTTTTGGCGAGCAGTACTTC.

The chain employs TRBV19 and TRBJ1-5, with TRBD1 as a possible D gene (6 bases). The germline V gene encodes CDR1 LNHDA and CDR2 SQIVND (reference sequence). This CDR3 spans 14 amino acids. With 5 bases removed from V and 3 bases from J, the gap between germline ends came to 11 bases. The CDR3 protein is CASSFTGPNQPQHF. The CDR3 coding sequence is TGTGCCAGTAGTTTCACAGGGCCCAATCAGCCCCAGCATTTT.

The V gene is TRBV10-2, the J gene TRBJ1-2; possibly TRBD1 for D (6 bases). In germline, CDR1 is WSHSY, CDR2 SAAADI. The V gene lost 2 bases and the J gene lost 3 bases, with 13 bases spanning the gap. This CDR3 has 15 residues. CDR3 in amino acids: CASSEAGAWDYGYTF. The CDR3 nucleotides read TGCGCCAGCAGTGAGGCGGGGGCCTGGGACTATGGCTACACCTTC.